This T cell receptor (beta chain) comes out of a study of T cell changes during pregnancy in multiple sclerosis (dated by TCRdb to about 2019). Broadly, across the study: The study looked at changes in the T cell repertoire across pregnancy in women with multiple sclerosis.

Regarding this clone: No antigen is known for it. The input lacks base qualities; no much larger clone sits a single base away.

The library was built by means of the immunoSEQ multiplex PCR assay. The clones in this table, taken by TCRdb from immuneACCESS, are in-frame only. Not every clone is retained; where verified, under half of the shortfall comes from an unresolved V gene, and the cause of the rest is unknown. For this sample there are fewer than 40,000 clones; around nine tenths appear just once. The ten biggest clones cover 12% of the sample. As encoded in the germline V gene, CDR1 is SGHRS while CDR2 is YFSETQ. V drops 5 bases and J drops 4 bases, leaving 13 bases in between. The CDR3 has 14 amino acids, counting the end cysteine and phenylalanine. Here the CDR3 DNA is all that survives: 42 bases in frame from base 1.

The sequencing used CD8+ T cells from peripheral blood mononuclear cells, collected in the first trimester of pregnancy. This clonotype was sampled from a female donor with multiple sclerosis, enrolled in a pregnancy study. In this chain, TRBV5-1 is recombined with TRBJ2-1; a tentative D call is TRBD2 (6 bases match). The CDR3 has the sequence CASSLAVDYNEQFF. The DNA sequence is TGCGCCAGCAGTTTAGCGGTAGATTACAATGAGCAGTTCTTC.